These 21 T cell receptor beta chains share one sample of origin, sequenced in a study of shared clonotypes between healthy human individuals. Naive CD8 populations comprised CD45RO-negative cells positively selected for CCR7, excluding terminally differentiated effector memory CD45RA+ cells. Assay used: immunoSEQ multiplex PCR; TCRdb lists only in-frame clones, some missing. The table records about 2.1 million clones, 85% to 95% of them present only once. Material for sequencing was naive CD8+ T cells from PBMCs. Source of these receptors: a young man in good health. Some clones in this sample may be carry-over from other donors' samples.

The chain has TRBV29-1 and TRBJ1-2; D not certain. This CDR3 is built from 13 residues. The germline V gene encodes CDR1 SQVTM and CDR2 ANQGSEA. Trimming shortened V by 7 bases and J by 8 bases, and 20 bases separated the two germline ends. Here the CDR3 DNA reads TGCAGCGCGCCGACGACCACCCCCAGAGGCTACACCTTC. This translates into CSAPTTTPRGYTF.

As for this clone: Other DNA sequences from this sample encode an identical CDR3 as well. The chain employs TRBV9 and TRBJ2-2; the D is unclear. The CDR3 sequence is 12 residues long. Trimming took off 0 bases at V and 6 bases at J, with 3 bases between the two ends. Germline V gene sequence: CDR1 SGDLS, CDR2 YYNGEE. DNA for the CDR3: TGTGCCAGCAGCGTAGATCCCGGGGAGCTGTTTTTT. Its translation is CASSVDPGELFF.

This chain links TRBV28 with TRBJ2-7; 7 bases align to TRBD1. Unmatched junction bases numbered 6, after V lost 7 bases and J lost 0 bases. Germline lookup yields CDR1 MDHEN and CDR2 SYDVKM. The CDR3 is made up of 14 amino acids. DNA for the CDR3: TGTGCCAGCAAGCTGGGACAGTCCTCCTACGAGCAGTACTTC. It codes for CASKLGQSSYEQYF.

This clone has only one observation. This rearrangement joins TRBV29-1 to TRBJ1-5, with TRBD1 matching over 7 bases. Looked up from germline, CDR1 is SQVTM and CDR2 is ANQGSEA. With 7 bases clipped from V and 0 bases from J, the junction kept 9 bases outside the gene matches. The CDR3 is made up of 15 amino acids. The CDR3 loop reads CSAWTGEHSNQPQHF. In nucleotides, the CDR3 is TGCAGCGCTTGGACAGGAGAACATAGCAATCAGCCCCAGCATTTT.

This chain connects TRBV28 to TRBJ2-1, with 7 bases lining up with TRBD1. This CDR3 has 15 amino acids. V lost 7 bases, J lost 6 bases, and 12 bases stayed unmatched. Germline CDR1 is MDHEN and CDR2 is SYDVKM. The DNA for the CDR3 is TGTGCCAGCAAAACGCGAGGGACAGCAGGCAATGAGCAGTTCTTC. Translation: CASKTRGTAGNEQFF.

This sequence joins TRBV5-8 and TRBJ2-3; no definite D call. CDR3 length equals 14 residues. V lost 4 bases and J lost 3, with 12 bases in between. Germline values: CDR1 SGHTS, CDR2 YDEGEE. The DNA of the CDR3 is TGTGCCAGCAGCGCACCCGCCCCGACAGATACGCAGTATTTT. Translation: CASSAPAPTDTQYF.

This chain connects TRBV15 to TRBJ1-2, with 9 bases aligning to TRBD1. V lost 0 bases to trimming and J lost 5 bases; unmatched junction nucleotides: 4. The V gene's germline CDR1 is LNHNV and CDR2 YYDKDF (reference sequence). The CDR3 is made up of 15 amino acids. The CDR3 DNA reads TGTGCCACCAGCAGAGACGGGACAGGGATTTATGGCTACACCTTC. It is translated as CATSRDGTGIYGYTF.

Comment on this clone: This CDR3 is also generated by other DNA sequences in the sample. The chain links TRBV27 to TRBJ2-7; 11 bases are a match to TRBD1. The CDR3 is made up of 15 amino acids. V dropped 3 bases and J dropped 3; count of bases not matched to a gene: 4. Germline CDR1 reads MNHEY; CDR2 reads SMNVEV (reference sequence). CDR3 sequence reads: CASSLAGTGGYEQYF. The CDR3 region has the DNA TGTGCCAGCAGTTTGGCCGGGACAGGGGGCTACGAGCAGTACTTC.

The V call is TRBV7-3, the J call TRBJ1-2; perhaps TRBD1 as D (5 bases). Trimming removed 5 bases from V and 6 bases from J, with 13 bases in between. The CDR3 consists of 13 residues. Germline CDR1 is SGHTA and CDR2 is FQGTGA. The CDR3 DNA is TGTGCCAGCAGCCCCGAGGGGTCAGATGGCTACACCTTC. Translation gives CASSPEGSDGYTF.

This sequence joins TRBV9 and TRBJ1-1, with D maybe TRBD1 (6 bases). Trimming removed 0 bases from V and 6 bases from J, with 9 bases in between. This CDR3 has 13 residues. Germline V gene data show CDR1 as SGDLS and CDR2 as YYNGEE. The CDR3 coding sequence is TGTGCCAGCAGCGTAGTACAGGGCGCTGAAGCTTTCTTT. This gives the protein CASSVVQGAEAFF.

The chain links TRBV5-6 to TRBJ1-1; TRBD1 matches at 7 bases. Germline CDR1 and CDR2: SGHDT and YYEEEE. V shed 4 bases and J 3 bases; nucleotides not matched to a gene: 9. CDR3 size: 15 residues. The CDR3 DNA sequence: TGTGCCAGCAGCCTGAAGTATGACAGGGACACTGAAGCTTTCTTT. Its protein is CASSLKYDRDTEAFF.

This clone has just a few counts. This CDR3 is also generated by other DNA sequences in the sample. The chain has TRBV5-4 and TRBJ1-1; D is undetermined. Trimming left V 0 bases short and J 4 bases short, with 4 bases between. The CDR3 consists of 12 residues. The germline V gene encodes CDR1 SGHNT and CDR2 YYREEE (reference sequence). This CDR3 reads CASSLGSTEAFF. Here the CDR3 DNA reads TGTGCCAGCAGCTTGGGGTCCACTGAAGCTTTCTTT.

A word on this clone: At one of its ends the junction is not consistent with the germline gene, which may arise from a read error. The CDR3 protein is CASRLAGGGIYNEQFF. The CDR3 DNA is TGTGCCAGCAGGTTAGCGGGCGGCGGGATCTACAATGAGCAGTTCTTC. The gene calls are TRBV7-9 and TRBJ2-1, with TRBD2 matching over 7 bases. Germline loops: CDR1 SEHNR, CDR2 FQNEAQ (reference sequence). This CDR3 has 16 residues.

V is TRBV5-4 and J is TRBJ2-2; 10 bases align to TRBD2. Germline assignment: CDR1 SGHNT and CDR2 YYREEE (reference sequence). V was pared by 2 bases and J by 0 bases, with 1 base of the junction left unmatched. The length of the CDR3 is 16 residues. The CDR3 is CASSFLAGANTGELFF. CDR3 DNA: TGTGCCAGCAGCTTTCTAGCGGGGGCGAACACCGGGGAGCTGTTTTTT.

The chain is built from TRBV27 and TRBJ2-7; D is perhaps TRBD1 (6 bases). The V gene's germline CDR1 is MNHEY and CDR2 SMNVEV (reference sequence). This CDR3 has 14 residues. Trimming removed 6 bases from V and 3 bases from J, with 15 bases in between. The CDR3 loop reads CASRGHQGGYEQYF. For the CDR3, the DNA is TGTGCCAGCAGAGGCCACCAAGGGGGCTACGAGCAGTACTTC.

The chain employs TRBV10-2 and TRBJ2-1, with D possibly being TRBD2 (6 bases). Looked up from germline, CDR1 is WSHSY and CDR2 is SAAADI. The ends were cut back, 4 bases at V and 9 bases at J, with 16 bases in the middle. The CDR3 is made up of 14 amino acids. DNA of the CDR3: TGCGCCAGCAGTGCTGGCAGGCGGGGAACTGAGCAGTTCTTC. Translated, it gives CASSAGRRGTEQFF.

This clone was recorded once. The V call is TRBV6-6, the J call TRBJ2-3; 10 bases align to TRBD2. This CDR3 is built from 16 residues. V lost 2 bases and J lost 14; bases outside the gene matches: 16. CDR1 MNHNY and CDR2 SVGAGI come from the germline V gene (reference sequence). The CDR3 region has the DNA TGTGCCAGCAGTTACGGGCTAGCGGGAGCCCCTTTAATATGGTATTTT. Residues: CASSYGLAGAPLIWYF.

This rearrangement joins TRBV25-1 to TRBJ2-5; D may be TRBD1 (6 bases). Per germline, CDR1 MGHDK and CDR2 SYGVNS. This CDR3 is built from 13 residues. Trimming cost V 4 bases and J 2 bases, with 8 bases left between them. Written as DNA, the CDR3 is TGTGCCAGCAGTGCCAGGGGTCAAGAGACCCAGTACTTC. It encodes CASSARGQETQYF.

V is TRBV28 and J is TRBJ2-1, with D tentatively TRBD1 (6 bases). The CDR3 has 14 residues. Germline lookup yields CDR1 MDHEN and CDR2 SYDVKM. The V gene lost 2 bases and the J gene lost 7 bases, with 12 bases spanning the gap. CDR3 coding DNA: TGTGCCAGCAGTTTAGGGCAGGGGATAAATGAGCAGTTCTTC. Translated, it gives CASSLGQGINEQFF.

This chain joins TRBV2 and TRBJ2-7; no definite D call. There are 10 residues in the CDR3. CDR1 and CDR2 (germline): SNHLY, FYNNEI. Trimming stripped 7 bases from V and 6 bases from J, with 7 bases between. The CDR3 DNA reads TGTGCCAGCACCCGAATCGAGCAGTACTTC. This gives the protein CASTRIEQYF.

This chain links TRBV12-1 with TRBJ2-3. TRBV12-1 is assigned pseudogene status. The CDR3 sequence is 12 residues long. The CDR3 spells CASSFQGHTQYF. In DNA, the CDR3 is TGTGCCAGCAGCTTTCAGGGACATACGCAGTATTTT.